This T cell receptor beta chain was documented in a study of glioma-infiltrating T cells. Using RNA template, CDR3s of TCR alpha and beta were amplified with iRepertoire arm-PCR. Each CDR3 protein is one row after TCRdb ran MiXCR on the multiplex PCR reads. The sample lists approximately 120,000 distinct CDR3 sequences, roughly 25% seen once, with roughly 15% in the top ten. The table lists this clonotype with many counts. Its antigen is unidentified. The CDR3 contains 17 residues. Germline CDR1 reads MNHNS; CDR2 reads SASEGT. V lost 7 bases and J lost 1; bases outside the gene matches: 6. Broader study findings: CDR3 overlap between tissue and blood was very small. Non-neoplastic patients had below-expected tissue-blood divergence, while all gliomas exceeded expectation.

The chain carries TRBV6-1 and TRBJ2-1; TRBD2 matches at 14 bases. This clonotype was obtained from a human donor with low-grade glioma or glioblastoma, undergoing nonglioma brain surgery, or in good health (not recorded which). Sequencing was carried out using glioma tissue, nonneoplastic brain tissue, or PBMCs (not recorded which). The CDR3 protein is CASIMGLAGASYNEQFF. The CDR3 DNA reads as TGTGCCAGCATCATGGGACTAGCGGGAGCGTCCTACAATGAGCAGTTCTTC.